The 11 T cell receptor beta chains below all came from one sample that was sequenced in a study of Ad26.COV2.S vaccination and SARS-CoV-2 variants. Treatment of the sample: around 19 received Ad26.COV2.S at low or high dose, single or two shots; roughly five received placebo; per-sample allocation not given. The study sampled participants on day 63 after the first vaccine or placebo injection. The protocol was immunoSEQ multiplex PCR, while the TCRdb copy is restricted to in-frame clones and leaves out a portion. The sample consists of under 500,000 clones, over 80% of them appearing once. Sample: peripheral blood, taken in a trial of Ad26.COV2.S vaccine versus placebo. The receptors originated from a person between 18 and 65 years old who received the Ad26.COV2.S COVID-19 vaccine or a placebo.

This chain joins TRBV7-8 and TRBJ2-7; TRBD1 might be the D (5 bases). This CDR3 has 13 residues. Trimming removed 5 bases from V and 6 bases from J, with 14 bases in between. Per germline, CDR1 SGHVS and CDR2 FQNEAQ. The DNA for the CDR3 is TGTGCCAGCAGCCCCAATCGTAGGGGCGAGCAGTACTTC. Amino acid sequence: CASSPNRRGEQYF.

The chain is built from TRBV15 and TRBJ2-7; 8 bases agree with TRBD1. Per the germline V gene, CDR1 is LNHNV and CDR2 is YYDKDF (reference sequence). The J segment lost 1 base and the V segment lost 5 bases, leaving 7 bases of the junction unmatched. This CDR3 spans 15 amino acids. The CDR3 region has the DNA TGTGCCACCAGCGCTGGGCAGGGGGCTTCCTACGAGCAGTACTTC. This codes for CATSAGQGASYEQYF.

The chain recombines TRBV2 with TRBJ1-4; D is unclear. Trimming removed 2 bases from V and 7 bases from J, with 14 bases in between. The CDR3 is made up of 15 amino acids. CDR1 is SNHLY and CDR2 is FYNNEI in the germline V gene. This CDR3 reads CASSEPRGVVEKLFF. CDR3 coding DNA: TGTGCCAGCAGTGAACCGCGCGGGGTAGTTGAAAAACTGTTTTTT.

The chain carries TRBV10-1 and TRBJ1-3; D gene ambiguous. Germline V gives CDR1 WNHNN, CDR2 SYGVQD (reference sequence). Trimming removed 2 bases from V and 2 bases from J, with 4 bases in between. The CDR3 consists of 13 residues. The CDR3 region has the DNA TGCGCCAGCAGTGAGAGGACTGGAAACACCATATATTTT. Encoded protein: CASSERTGNTIYF.

The chain carries TRBV4-3 and TRBJ2-1; D remains unclear. The V and J ends lost 0 bases and 3 bases respectively, with 9 bases between them. The germline V gene has CDR1 LGHNA and CDR2 YSLEER. This CDR3 is 15 amino acids long. In DNA, the CDR3 is TGCGCCAGCAGCCAAGATAGGGTGGTCTACAATGAGCAGTTCTTC. Its translation is CASSQDRVVYNEQFF.

The chain employs TRBV6-5 and TRBJ2-7; 8 bases match TRBD1. The germline V gene has CDR1 MNHEY and CDR2 SVGAGI. This CDR3 spans 16 amino acids. Unmatched junction bases numbered 12, after V lost 3 bases and J lost 5 bases. The CDR3 region is CASSYAWTGYDHEQYF. The CDR3 DNA reads TGTGCCAGCAGTTATGCGTGGACAGGGTATGATCACGAGCAGTACTTC.

The chain uses TRBV4-3 and TRBJ2-1, with TRBD2 identical over 11 bases. Germline loops: CDR1 LGHNA, CDR2 YSLEER. CDR3 length equals 17 residues. V dropped 3 bases and J dropped 6; count of bases not matched to a gene: 10. The CDR3 DNA reads as TGCGCCAGCAGCCACCTAGCGGGGGGCCTCTTACTCAATGAGCAGTTCTTC. Residues: CASSHLAGGLLLNEQFF.

The chain joins TRBV27 to TRBJ1-4, with a possible D match to TRBD1 (6 bases). V shed 6 bases and J shed 7 bases, with 18 bases lying between them. The CDR3 sequence is 15 residues long. Germline loops: CDR1 MNHEY, CDR2 SMNVEV (reference sequence). CDR3 loop: CASRRSGTQSEKLFF. CDR3 DNA: TGTGCCAGCAGGCGATCCGGGACACAATCTGAAAAACTGTTTTTT.

The count of this clone is one. The chain is built from TRBV11-3 and TRBJ2-3; D possibly matches TRBD1 or TRBD2 (7 bases each). Trimming removed 1 base at V and 6 bases at J, with 17 bases between. The CDR3 has 16 residues. Germline CDR1 is SGHNT and CDR2 is YENEEA. In DNA, the CDR3 is TGTGCCAGCAGCTTAGGACGGGGGGACAGACCCGATACGCAGTATTTT. This codes for CASSLGRGDRPDTQYF.

The chain recombines TRBV7-2 with TRBJ1-6, with a tentative D call TRBD1 (5 bases). Germline-derived CDR1 and CDR2 are SGHTA and FQGNSA. There are 15 residues in the CDR3. V was pared by 3 bases and J by 5 bases, with 11 bases between. The CDR3: CASSLVGRDNSPLHF. The CDR3 nucleotides are TGTGCCAGCAGCTTGGTGGGACGGGATAATTCACCCCTCCACTTT. Based on the CDR3 plus reference TRBV7-2 and TRBJ1-6, the full variable domain is GAGVSQSPSNKVTEKGKDVELRCDPISGHTALYWYRQSLGQGLEFLIYFQGNSAPDKSGLPSDRFSAERTGGSVSTLTIQRTQQEDSAVYLCASSLVGRDNSPLHFGNGTRLTVT.

In this sample, this clone turned up once. This chain joins TRBV11-2 and TRBJ2-2; D assignment may be TRBD1 or TRBD2 (5 bases each). Germline V gene data show CDR1 as SGHAT and CDR2 as FQNNGV. The V end was cut by 4 bases, the J end by 1 base, with 13 bases between. There are 16 residues in the CDR3. The CDR3 is CASSSVGAQNTGELFF. The CDR3, as DNA: TGTGCCAGCAGCTCCGTCGGGGCCCAGAACACCGGGGAGCTGTTTTTT.